This T cell receptor beta chain was profiled in a study of beta chain features in type 1 diabetes. All of the isolated RNA was reverse transcribed, so expressed TCRB transcripts were sequenced. This table comes from immunoSEQ multiplex PCR, and its TCRdb copy is limited to in-frame clones, with some not included. The profile shows a few hundred thousand clones, roughly 11% of them singletons. A few counts support this clone. As yet, its antigen is unknown. The CDR3 spans 19 residues. The V gene's germline CDR1 is LGHNA and CDR2 YSLEER. The V gene end was trimmed by 3 bases and the J gene end by 2 bases; junction bases not matched to a gene: 12. Study outcomes and limitations: The study found moderately but significantly shorter TCRB CDR3s in all four CD4+ subsets of Type 1 diabetes patients. There were fewer insertions and more deletions at the VDJ junctions of type 1 diabetes patients.

Material: naive CD4+ T cells from blood. The TCR originated in a man aged 25-45 years with type 1 diabetes. The chain combines TRBV4-3 with TRBJ2-6; 8 bases are shared with TRBD1. Here the CDR3 reads CASSHIGHRGITGANVLTF. CDR3 in DNA: TGCGCCAGCAGCCACATAGGGCACAGGGGGATAACTGGGGCCAACGTCCTGACTTTC.